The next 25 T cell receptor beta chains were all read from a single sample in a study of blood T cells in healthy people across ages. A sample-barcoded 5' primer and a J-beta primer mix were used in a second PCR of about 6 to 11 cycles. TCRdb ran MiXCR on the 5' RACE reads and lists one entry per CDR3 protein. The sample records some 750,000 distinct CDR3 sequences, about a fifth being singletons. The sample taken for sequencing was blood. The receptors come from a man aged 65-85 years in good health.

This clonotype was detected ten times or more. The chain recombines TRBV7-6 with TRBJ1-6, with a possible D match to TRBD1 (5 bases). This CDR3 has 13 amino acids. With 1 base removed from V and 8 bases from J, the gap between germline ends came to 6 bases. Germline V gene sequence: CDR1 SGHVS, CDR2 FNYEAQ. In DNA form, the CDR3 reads TGTGCCAGCAGCTTAGGAGGGGATTCACCCCTCCACTTT. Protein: CASSLGGDSPLHF.

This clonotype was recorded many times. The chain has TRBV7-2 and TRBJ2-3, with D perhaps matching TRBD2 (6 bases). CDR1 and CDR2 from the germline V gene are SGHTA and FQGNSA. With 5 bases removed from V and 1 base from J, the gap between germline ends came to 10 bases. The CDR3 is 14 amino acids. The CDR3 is CASSLSGGTDTQYF. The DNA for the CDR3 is TGTGCCAGCAGCCTTAGCGGTGGCACAGATACGCAGTATTTT.

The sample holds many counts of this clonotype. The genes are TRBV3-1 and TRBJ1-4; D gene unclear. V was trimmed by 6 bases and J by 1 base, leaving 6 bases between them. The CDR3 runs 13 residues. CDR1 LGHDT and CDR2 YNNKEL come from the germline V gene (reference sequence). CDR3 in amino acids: CASRGETNEKLFF. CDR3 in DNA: TGTGCCAGCAGAGGTGAAACTAATGAAAAACTGTTTTTT.

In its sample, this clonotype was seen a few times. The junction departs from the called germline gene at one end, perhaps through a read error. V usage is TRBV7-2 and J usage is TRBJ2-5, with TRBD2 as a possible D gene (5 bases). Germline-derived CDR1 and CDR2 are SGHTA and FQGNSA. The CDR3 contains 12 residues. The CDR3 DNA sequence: TGTGCCCGCAGTGACTTAGCGGAGACCCAGTACTTC. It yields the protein CARSDLAETQYF.

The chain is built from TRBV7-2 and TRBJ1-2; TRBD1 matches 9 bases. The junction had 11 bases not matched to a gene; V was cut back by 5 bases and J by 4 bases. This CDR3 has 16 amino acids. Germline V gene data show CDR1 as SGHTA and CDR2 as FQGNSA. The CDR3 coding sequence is TGTGCCAGCAGCCCAGCCACAGGGGGCGCGAGCTATGGCTACACCTTC. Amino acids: CASSPATGGASYGYTF.

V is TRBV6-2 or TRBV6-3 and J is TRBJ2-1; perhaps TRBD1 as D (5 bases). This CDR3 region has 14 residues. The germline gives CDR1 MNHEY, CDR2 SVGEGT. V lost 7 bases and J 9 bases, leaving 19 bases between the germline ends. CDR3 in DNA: TGTGCCAGCAAATTAGTAGGGGCAGTGGGTGAGCAGTTCTTC. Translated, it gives CASKLVGAVGEQFF.

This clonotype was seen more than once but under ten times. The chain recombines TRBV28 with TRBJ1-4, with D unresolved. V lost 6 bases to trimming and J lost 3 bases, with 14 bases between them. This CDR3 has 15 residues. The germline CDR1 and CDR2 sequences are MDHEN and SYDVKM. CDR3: CASSLPGGPNEKLFF. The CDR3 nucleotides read TGTGCCAGCAGCCTCCCGGGCGGGCCTAATGAAAAACTGTTTTTT. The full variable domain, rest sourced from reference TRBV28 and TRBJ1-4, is DVKVTQSSRYLVKRTGEKVFLECVQDMDHENMFWYRQDPGLGLRLIYFSYDVKMKEKGDIPEGYSVSREKKERFSLILESASTNQTSMYLCASSLPGGPNEKLFFGSGTQLSVL.

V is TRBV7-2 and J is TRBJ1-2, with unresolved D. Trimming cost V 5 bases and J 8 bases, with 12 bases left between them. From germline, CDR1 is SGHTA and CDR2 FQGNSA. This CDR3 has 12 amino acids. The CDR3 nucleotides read TGTGCCAGCAGCATCCGGACTGGGGGCTACACCTTC. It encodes CASSIRTGGYTF.

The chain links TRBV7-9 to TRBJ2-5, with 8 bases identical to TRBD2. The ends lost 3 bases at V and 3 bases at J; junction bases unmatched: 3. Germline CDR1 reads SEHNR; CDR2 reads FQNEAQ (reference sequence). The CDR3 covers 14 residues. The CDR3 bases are TGTGCCAGCAGCTTTGGGACTAGAGAAGAGACCCAGTACTTC. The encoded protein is CASSFGTREETQYF.

Here the CDR3 reads CASSLARLTPGQANYGYTF. DNA of the CDR3: TGTGCCAGCAGCTTAGCACGGTTAACCCCGGGACAGGCCAACTATGGCTACACCTTC. The V gene is TRBV7-8, the J gene TRBJ1-2; 8 bases are a match to TRBD1. Unmatched junction bases numbered 14, after V lost 0 bases and J lost 2 bases. This CDR3 has 19 residues. Germline-derived CDR1 and CDR2 are SGHVS and FQNEAQ.

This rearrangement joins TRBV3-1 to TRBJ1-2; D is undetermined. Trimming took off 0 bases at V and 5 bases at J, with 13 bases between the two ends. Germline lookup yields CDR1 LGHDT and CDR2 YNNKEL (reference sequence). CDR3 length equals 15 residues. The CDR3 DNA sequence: TGTGCCAGCAGCCAAGATCAGACACCGAGATATGGCTACACCTTC. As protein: CASSQDQTPRYGYTF.

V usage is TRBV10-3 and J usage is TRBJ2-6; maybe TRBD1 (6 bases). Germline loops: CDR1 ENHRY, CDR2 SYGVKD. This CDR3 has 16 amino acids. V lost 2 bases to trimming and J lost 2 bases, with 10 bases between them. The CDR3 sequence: CAISERQVAGANVLTF. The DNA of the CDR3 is TGTGCCATCAGTGAGCGACAGGTGGCTGGGGCCAACGTCCTGACTTTC.

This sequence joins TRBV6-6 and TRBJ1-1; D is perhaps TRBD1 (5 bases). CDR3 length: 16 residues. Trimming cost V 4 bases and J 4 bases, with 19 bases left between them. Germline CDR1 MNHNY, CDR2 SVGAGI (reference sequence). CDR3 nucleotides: TGTGCCAGCAGTTTCTCCAGGGCAGAGAGGACCACTGAAGCTTTCTTT. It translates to CASSFSRAERTTEAFF.

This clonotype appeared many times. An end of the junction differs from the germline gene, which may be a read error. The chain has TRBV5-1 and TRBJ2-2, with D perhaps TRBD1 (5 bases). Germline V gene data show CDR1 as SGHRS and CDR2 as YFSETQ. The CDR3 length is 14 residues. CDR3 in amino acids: CASSLDRNTGELFF. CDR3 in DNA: TGTGCCAGCAGCTTAGACAGGAACACCGGGGAGCTGTTTTTT.

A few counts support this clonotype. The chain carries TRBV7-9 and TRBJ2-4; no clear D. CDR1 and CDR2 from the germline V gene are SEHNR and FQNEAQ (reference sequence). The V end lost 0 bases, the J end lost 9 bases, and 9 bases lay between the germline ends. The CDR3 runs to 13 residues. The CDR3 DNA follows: TGTGCCAGCAGCTTAGCAGGGCGCGGCATTCAGTACTTC. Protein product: CASSLAGRGIQYF.

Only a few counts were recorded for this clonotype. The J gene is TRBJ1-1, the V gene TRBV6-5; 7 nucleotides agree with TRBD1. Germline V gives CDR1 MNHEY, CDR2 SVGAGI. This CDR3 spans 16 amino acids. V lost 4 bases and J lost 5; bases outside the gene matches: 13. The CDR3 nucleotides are TGTGCCAGCAGTTCGGGCCAGCCGACAGGGCGGACTGAAGCTTTCTTT. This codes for CASSSGQPTGRTEAFF.

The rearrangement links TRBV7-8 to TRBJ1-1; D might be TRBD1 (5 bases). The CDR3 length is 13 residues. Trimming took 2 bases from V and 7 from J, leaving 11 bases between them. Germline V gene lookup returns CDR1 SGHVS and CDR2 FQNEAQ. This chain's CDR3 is CASSLISGVEAFF. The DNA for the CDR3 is TGTGCCAGCAGCTTAATATCGGGGGTTGAAGCTTTCTTT.

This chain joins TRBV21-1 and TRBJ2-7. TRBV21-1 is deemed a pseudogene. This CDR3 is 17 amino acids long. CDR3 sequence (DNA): TGTGCCAGCAGCGTTTGGGCAAGGACCCGAAGCTCCTACGAGCAGTACGTC. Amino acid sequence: CASSVWARTRSSYEQYV.

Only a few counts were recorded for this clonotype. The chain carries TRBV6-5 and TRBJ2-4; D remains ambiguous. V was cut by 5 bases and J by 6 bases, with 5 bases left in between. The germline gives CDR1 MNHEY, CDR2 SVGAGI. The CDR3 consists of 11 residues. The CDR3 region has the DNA TGTGCCAGCAGTAACCGAAACATTCAGTACTTC. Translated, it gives CASSNRNIQYF.

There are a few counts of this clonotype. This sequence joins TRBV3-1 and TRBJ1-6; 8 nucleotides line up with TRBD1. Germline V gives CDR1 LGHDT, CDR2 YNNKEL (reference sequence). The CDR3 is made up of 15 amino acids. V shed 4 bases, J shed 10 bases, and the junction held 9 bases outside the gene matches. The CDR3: CASSPRTGRRSPLHF. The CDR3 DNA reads TGTGCCAGCAGCCCTCGGACAGGGCGTAGGTCACCCCTCCACTTT.

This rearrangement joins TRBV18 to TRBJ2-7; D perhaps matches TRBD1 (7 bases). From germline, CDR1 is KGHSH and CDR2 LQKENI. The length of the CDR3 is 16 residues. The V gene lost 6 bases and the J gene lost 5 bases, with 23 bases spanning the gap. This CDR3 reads CASSTQGEAGVHEQYF. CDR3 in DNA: TGTGCCAGCTCTACCCAGGGGGAGGCAGGGGTACACGAGCAGTACTTC. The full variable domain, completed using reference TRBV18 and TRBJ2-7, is NAGVMQNPRHLVRRRGQEARLRCSPMKGHSHVYWYRQLPEEGLKFMVYLQKENIIDESGMPKERFSAEFPKEGPSILRIQQVVRGDSAAYFCASSTQGEAGVHEQYFGPGTRLTVT.

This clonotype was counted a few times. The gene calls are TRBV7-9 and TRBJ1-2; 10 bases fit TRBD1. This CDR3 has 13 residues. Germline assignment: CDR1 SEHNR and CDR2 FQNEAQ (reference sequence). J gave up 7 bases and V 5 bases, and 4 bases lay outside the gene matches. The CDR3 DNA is TGTGCCAGCAGCCGGGACAGGGGATCTGGCTACACCTTC. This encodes CASSRDRGSGYTF.

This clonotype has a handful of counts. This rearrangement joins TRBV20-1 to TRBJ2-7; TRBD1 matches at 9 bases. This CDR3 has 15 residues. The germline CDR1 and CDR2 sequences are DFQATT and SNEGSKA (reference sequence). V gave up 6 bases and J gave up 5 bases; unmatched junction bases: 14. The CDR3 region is CSANHRDRAGHEQYF. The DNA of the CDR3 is TGCAGTGCCAACCATCGGGACAGGGCAGGACACGAGCAGTACTTC.

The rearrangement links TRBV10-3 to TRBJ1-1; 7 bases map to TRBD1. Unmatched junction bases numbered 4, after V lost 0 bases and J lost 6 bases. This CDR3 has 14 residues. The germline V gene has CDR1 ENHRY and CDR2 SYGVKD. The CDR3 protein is CAISESTGKAEAFF. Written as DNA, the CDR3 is TGTGCCATCAGTGAGTCGACAGGGAAGGCTGAAGCTTTCTTT.

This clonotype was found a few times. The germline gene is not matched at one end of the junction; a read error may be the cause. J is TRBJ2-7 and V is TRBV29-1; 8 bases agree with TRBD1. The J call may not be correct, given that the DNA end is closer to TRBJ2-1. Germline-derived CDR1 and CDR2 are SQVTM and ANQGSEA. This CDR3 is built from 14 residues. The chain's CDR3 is CGVEGQGHIDEQFF. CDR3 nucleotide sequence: TGCGGCGTGGAAGGACAGGGTCATATCGATGAGCAGTTCTTC.